The clone carrying this T cell receptor beta chain was detected a few times. Authors of the study amplified TCR beta CDR3 regions from RNA transcripts. HTBI primers were employed in a first-round RT-PCR of the TCR CDR3. One entry per CDR3 protein results from TCRdb running MiXCR on the multiplex PCR reads. The table shows hundreds of thousands of distinct CDR3 sequences, with roughly 15% occurring only once. This sample was included in a study of T cells in Graves' hyperthyroidism and ophthalmopathy. Sequencing input: blood. The clonotype comes from a woman aged 18-35 years with Graves' hyperthyroidism.

CDR3 sequence (DNA): TGTGCCAGCAGGCCAATGCCCGGGACAGGTTCGACCGGGGAGCTGTTTTTT. Translating gives CASRPMPGTGSTGELFF. This chain uses TRBV5-4 with TRBJ2-2; TRBD1 matches at 8 bases. This CDR3 is 17 amino acids long. Germline trimming cut 5 bases from V and 5 bases from J; bases unmatched to any gene: 14. Looked up from germline, CDR1 is SGHNT and CDR2 is YYREEE (reference sequence).